The next 10 T cell receptor beta chains were all read from a single sample in a study of neurological immune-mediated disorders. TCRdb itself ran the 5' RACE reads through MiXCR, one entry per CDR3 protein. This sample has about 24,000 distinct CDR3 sequences, with 13% found just once. The sample consisted of PBMCs. The origin of the receptors is a woman aged 40 to 50 with HTLV-1-associated myelopathy (HAM/TSP).

This clonotype was detected many times. This chain connects TRBV20-1 to TRBJ1-6; 8 bases are shared with TRBD1. There are 15 residues in the CDR3. Per germline, CDR1 DFQATT and CDR2 SNEGSKA (reference sequence). Trimming removed 0 bases from V and 11 bases from J; junction bases left unmatched: 9. The CDR3 spells CSARDLDRDSAPLHF. CDR3 in DNA: TGCAGTGCTAGAGATCTGGACAGGGACTCGGCACCCCTCCACTTT.

This clonotype was seen many times. The CDR3: CASSSSTDTQYF. In nucleotides, the CDR3 is TGCGCCAGCAGCTCGAGCACAGATACGCAGTATTTT. The J gene is TRBJ2-3, the V gene TRBV5-1; D ambiguous. The CDR3 is 12 residues long. The V gene's germline CDR1 is SGHRS and CDR2 YFSETQ. V was shortened by 3 bases and J by 0 bases, with 2 bases between the two germline ends.

About this clonotype: A read error may explain this, as a much larger clone is one base away. The rearrangement links TRBV13 to TRBJ2-6; D is unclear. V lost 7 bases and J lost 1, with 11 bases in between. CDR1 is PRHDT, CDR2 FYEKMQ, per germline (reference sequence). This CDR3 contains 15 residues. DNA for the CDR3: TGTGCCAGCAAATCGAGGTTTTCTGGGGCCAACGTCCTGACTTTC. Translation gives CASKSRFSGANVLTF.

This clonotype was counted at least ten times. The chain is built from TRBV20-1 and TRBJ1-2; D ambiguous. Germline V gives CDR1 DFQATT, CDR2 SNEGSKA (reference sequence). The CDR3 runs to 13 residues. The germline V and J ends were trimmed by 1 base and 4 bases, with 10 bases remaining between them. DNA of the CDR3: TGCAGTGCTAGAGGGAGGGAATCCTATGGCTACACCTTC. This sequence encodes CSARGRESYGYTF.

This clonotype has a count of ten or more. The chain links TRBV20-1 to TRBJ2-3; 9 bases line up with TRBD1. The CDR3 is 15 amino acids. The germline V gene has CDR1 DFQATT and CDR2 SNEGSKA (reference sequence). V gave up 1 base and J gave up 6 bases; unmatched junction bases: 8. CDR3 in DNA: TGCAGTGCTAGAGCGGAGGGACAGGGTTGGGATACGCAGTATTTT. This encodes CSARAEGQGWDTQYF.

This clonotype was recorded many times. The genes are TRBV20-1 and TRBJ1-2; tentative D call: TRBD1 (5 bases). V lost 2 bases to trimming and J lost 5 bases, with 15 bases between them. The germline V gene encodes CDR1 DFQATT and CDR2 SNEGSKA (reference sequence). The CDR3 consists of 14 residues. CDR3 sequence (DNA): TGCAGTGCTAGACCCGGCAAGGGGAAATATGGCTACACCTTC. As protein: CSARPGKGKYGYTF.

The table lists this clonotype with many counts. V gene TRBV6-2 or TRBV6-3 combines with J gene TRBJ1-2, with TRBD1 as a possible D gene (6 bases). In germline, CDR1 is MNHEY, CDR2 SVGEGT. Between the trimmed V and J ends, which lost 7 bases and 0 bases, there was a span of 12 bases. CDR3 size: 14 residues. CDR3 region: CASTHRQANYGYTF. CDR3 DNA: TGTGCCAGCACCCACCGACAGGCTAACTATGGCTACACCTTC.

This clonotype ranks as medium-sized (0.01 to 0.1%). This chain links TRBV12-3 or TRBV12-4 with TRBJ2-3, with D perhaps being TRBD1 or TRBD2 (6 bases each). This CDR3 comprises 15 residues. Trimming removed 4 bases from V and 4 bases from J, with 15 bases in between. The CDR3 sequence: CASSSAGGAADTQYF. In DNA, the CDR3 is TGTGCCAGCAGTTCCGCCGGGGGCGCGGCAGATACGCAGTATTTT.

This clonotype has at least ten counts. The V call is TRBV10-3, the J call TRBJ2-3, with 13 bases lining up with TRBD2. V shed 8 bases, J shed 0 bases, and the junction held 5 bases outside the gene matches. Germline-derived CDR1 and CDR2 are ENHRY and SYGVKD. The length of the CDR3 is 16 residues. CDR3 in DNA: TGTGCCATCGGACCACTAGCGGGGGGGAGCACAGATACGCAGTATTTT. It is translated as CAIGPLAGGSTDTQYF.

This clonotype was found a few times. The V and J genes are TRBV10-1 and TRBJ2-5; TRBD1 is a possible D gene (5 bases). The CDR3 consists of 16 residues. Germline V lookup: CDR1 WNHNN, CDR2 SYGVQD (reference sequence). Trimming took 3 bases from V and 4 from J, leaving 18 bases between them. The CDR3 DNA sequence: TGCGCCAGCAGTGAAGGGGAAGTAGTGATTCGAGAGACCCAGTACTTC. Translation: CASSEGEVVIRETQYF.